The entry that follows covers one TCR beta chain sequence. What it recognizes is unknown. The entry originates in a study of T-cell reconstitution after alpha-beta-depleted transplantation in children. Study findings and constraints: The study reportedly traced alpha-beta T cells about two months after transplant to several hundred expanded graft clones.

Unique molecular identifiers were used in preparing the TCRbeta library. In TCRdb, the PCR reads were re-called with MiXCR into one record per CDR3 protein. The sample holds 600,000 to 800,000 distinct CDR3 sequences; around 13% are singletons and the top ten take about 0.77%. The sample in question was PBMCs, obtained before TCRalphabeta/CD19-depleted stem cell transplant. The receptor was isolated from a girl under 10 years old with congenital amegakaryocytic thrombocytopenia, due to receive a stem cell transplant.

CDR3 amino acids: CASTNVGLAGVTQYF. The CDR3 region has the DNA TGTGCCAGCACCAACGTCGGGCTAGCGGGAGTTACGCAGTATTTT. The chain links TRBV12-3 or TRBV12-4 to TRBJ2-3, with 10 positions matching TRBD2. The ends lost 7 bases at V and 8 bases at J; junction bases unmatched: 12. This CDR3 is 15 amino acids long.